The following is a T cell receptor (beta chain) sequence with its context. Its antigen is not identified. This sample stems from a study of graft-versus-host responses after intestinal transplantation. Study-level information: Transplant recipients had multivisceral, liver-intestinal, or isolated intestinal grafts. The study, taken as a whole, reports: Individuals carrying graft-donor T cell macrochimerism showed high graft-versus-host to host-versus-graft clonal ratios in allografts. Among recipient marrow samples, GvH clones were found; some appeared first in ileum or blood.

Here immunoSEQ multiplex PCR was the method, and the copy in TCRdb shows in-frame clones only, minus some. The sample contains tens of thousands of clones, 85% to 95% of which appear only once. The starting material was unstimulated CD4+ T cells sorted from spleen or lymph node cells, obtained before transplant. The origin of this receptor is a human donor who was the organ donor for an intestinal transplant.

CDR3 nucleotide sequence: TGTGCCAGCAGTTACACCGACAGGGCTGGCACTGAAGCTTTCTTT. This translates into CASSYTDRAGTEAFF. The J gene is TRBJ1-1, the V gene TRBV6-6; TRBD1 matches 7 bases. V shed 2 bases, J shed 4 bases, and the junction held 7 bases outside the gene matches. Germline CDR1 and CDR2: MNHNY and SVGAGI (reference sequence). The CDR3 is 15 amino acids.